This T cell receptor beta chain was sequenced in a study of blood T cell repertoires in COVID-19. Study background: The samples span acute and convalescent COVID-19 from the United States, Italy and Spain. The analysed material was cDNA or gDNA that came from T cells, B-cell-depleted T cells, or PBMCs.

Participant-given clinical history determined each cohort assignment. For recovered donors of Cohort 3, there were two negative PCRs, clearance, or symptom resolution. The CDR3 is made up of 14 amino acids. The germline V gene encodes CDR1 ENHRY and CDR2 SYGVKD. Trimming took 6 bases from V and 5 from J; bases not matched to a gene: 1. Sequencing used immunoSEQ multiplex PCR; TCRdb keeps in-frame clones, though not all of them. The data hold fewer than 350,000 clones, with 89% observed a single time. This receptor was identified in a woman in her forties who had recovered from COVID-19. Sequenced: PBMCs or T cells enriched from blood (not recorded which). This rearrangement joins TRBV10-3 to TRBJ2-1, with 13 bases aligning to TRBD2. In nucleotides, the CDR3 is TGTGCCATCAGGGGACTAGCGGGGAACAATGAGCAGTTCTTC. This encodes CAIRGLAGNNEQFF.